Here is one T cell receptor beta chain with its context. Germline CDR1 and CDR2: KGHDR and SFDVKD. J lost 2 bases, V lost 4 bases, and 0 bases had no gene match. CDR3 length: 14 residues. TCRdb redid the calling of the 5' RACE reads with MiXCR, one entry per CDR3 protein. Among 80,000 or so distinct CDR3 sequences listed, 9.5% to 15% were seen once. The sample originates from a study of early T cells in non-severe SARS-CoV-2 infection. This TCR was sampled from an adult who was a healthcare worker with PCR-confirmed SARS-CoV-2 infection or an uninfected control (not recorded which). J is TRBJ1-2 and V is TRBV24-1; TRBD1 matches at 10 bases. The sequencing sample was made of whole blood. The CDR3 nucleotides are TGTGCCACCAGTGAGGGACAGGGGAACTATGGCTACACCTTC. This codes for CATSEGQGNYGYTF.